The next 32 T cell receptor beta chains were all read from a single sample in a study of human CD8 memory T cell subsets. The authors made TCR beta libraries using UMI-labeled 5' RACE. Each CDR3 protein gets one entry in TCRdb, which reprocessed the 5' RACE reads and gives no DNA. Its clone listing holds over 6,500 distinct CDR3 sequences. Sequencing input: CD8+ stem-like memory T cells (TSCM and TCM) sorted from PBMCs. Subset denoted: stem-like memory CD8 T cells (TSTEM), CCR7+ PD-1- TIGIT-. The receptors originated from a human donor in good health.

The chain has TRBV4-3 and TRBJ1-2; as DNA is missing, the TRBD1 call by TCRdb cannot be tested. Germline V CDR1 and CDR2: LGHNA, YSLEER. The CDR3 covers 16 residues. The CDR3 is CASSQDPRTGWNGYTF.

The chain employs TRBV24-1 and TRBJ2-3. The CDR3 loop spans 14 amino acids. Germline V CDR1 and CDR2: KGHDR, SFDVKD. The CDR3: CATSDLDSTDTQYF.

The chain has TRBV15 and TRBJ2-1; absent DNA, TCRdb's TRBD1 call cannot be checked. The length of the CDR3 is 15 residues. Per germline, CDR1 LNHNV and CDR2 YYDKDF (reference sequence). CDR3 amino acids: CATSRVGGDRDEQFF.

CDR3 sequence reads: CASKEGGGTEAFF. This chain uses TRBV25-1 with TRBJ1-1; TCRdb picks TRBD1, but there is no DNA to check that call. Per the germline V gene, CDR1 is MGHDK and CDR2 is SYGVNS. The length of the CDR3 is 13 residues.

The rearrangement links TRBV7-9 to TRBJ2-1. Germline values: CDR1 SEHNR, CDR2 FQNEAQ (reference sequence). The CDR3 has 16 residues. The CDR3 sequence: CASSDSLAISYNEQFF.

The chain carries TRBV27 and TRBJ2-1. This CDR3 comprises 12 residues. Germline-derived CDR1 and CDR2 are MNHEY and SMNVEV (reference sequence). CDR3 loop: CASSVYGDEQFF.

The CDR3 here is CASSPGQGDYGYTF. The chain links TRBV7-8 to TRBJ1-2; TCRdb's assignment of TRBD1 cannot be checked, as there is no DNA. The CDR3 consists of 14 residues. Germline CDR1 is SGHVS and CDR2 is FQNEAQ.

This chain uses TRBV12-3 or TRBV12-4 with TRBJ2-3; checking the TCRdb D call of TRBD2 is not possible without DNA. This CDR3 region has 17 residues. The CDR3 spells CASSSGSSGGVSDTQYF.

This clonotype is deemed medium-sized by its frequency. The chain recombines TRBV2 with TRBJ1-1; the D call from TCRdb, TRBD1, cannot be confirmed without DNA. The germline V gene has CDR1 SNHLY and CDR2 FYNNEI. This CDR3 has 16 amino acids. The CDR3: CASSGVWAGARTEAFF.

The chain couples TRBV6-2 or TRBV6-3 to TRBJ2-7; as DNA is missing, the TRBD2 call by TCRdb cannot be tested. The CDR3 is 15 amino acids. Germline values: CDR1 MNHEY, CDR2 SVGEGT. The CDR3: CASTPSGRASYEQYF.

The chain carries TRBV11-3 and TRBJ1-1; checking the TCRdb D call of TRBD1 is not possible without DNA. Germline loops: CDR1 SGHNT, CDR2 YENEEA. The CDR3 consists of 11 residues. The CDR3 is CASPRDIRAFF. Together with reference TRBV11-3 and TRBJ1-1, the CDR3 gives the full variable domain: EAGVVQSPRYKIIEKKQPVAFWCNPISGHNTLYWYLQNLGQGPELLIRYENEEAVDDSQLPKDRFSAERLKGVDSTLKIQPAELGDSAVYLCASPRDIRAFFGQGTRLTVV.

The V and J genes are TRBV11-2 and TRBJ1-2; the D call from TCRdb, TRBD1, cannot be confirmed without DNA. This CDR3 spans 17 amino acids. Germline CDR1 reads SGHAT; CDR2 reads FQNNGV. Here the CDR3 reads CASSPGTGGPASYGYTF.

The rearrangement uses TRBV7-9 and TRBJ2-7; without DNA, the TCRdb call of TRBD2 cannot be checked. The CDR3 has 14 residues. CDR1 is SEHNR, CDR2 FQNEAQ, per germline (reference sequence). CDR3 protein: CASLGLAGWNEQYF.

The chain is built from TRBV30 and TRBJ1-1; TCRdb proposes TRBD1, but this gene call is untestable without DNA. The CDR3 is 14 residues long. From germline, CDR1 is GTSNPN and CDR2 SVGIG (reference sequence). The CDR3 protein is CAWSVDLHRVEAFF. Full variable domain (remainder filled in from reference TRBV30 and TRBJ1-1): SQTIHQWPATLVQPVGSPLSLECTVEGTSNPNLYWYRQAAGRGLQLLFYSVGIGQISSEVPQNLSASRPQDRQFILSSKKLLLSDSGFYLCAWSVDLHRVEAFFGQGTRLTVV.

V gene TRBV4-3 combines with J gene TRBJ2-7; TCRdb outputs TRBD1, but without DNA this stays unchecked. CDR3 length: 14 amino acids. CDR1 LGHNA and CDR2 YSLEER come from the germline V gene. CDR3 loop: CASSPTLGGYEQYF.

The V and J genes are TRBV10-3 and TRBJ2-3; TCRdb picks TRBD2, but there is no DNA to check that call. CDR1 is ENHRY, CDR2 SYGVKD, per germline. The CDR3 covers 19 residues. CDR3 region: CAINRDSGIAGGITDTQYF.

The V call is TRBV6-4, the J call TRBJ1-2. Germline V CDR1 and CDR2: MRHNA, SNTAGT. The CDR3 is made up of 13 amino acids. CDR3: CASSDSPSSGYTF.

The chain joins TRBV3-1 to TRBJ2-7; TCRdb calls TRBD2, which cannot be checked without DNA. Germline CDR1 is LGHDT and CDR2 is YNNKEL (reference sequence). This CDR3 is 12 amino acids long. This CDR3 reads CASSEGFYEQYF.

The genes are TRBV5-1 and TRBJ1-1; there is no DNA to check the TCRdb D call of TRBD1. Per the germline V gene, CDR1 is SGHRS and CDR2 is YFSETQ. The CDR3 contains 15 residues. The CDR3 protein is CASSWLGQPNTEAFF. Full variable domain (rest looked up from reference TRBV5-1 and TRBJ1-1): KAGVTQTPRYLIKTRGQQVTLSCSPISGHRSVSWYQQTPGQGLQFLFEYFSETQRNKGNFPGRFSGRQFSNSRSEMNVSTLELGDSALYLCASSWLGQPNTEAFFGQGTRLTVV.

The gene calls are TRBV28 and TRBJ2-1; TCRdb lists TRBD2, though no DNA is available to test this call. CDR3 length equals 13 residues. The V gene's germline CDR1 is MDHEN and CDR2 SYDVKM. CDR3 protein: CALRRVPYNEQFF.

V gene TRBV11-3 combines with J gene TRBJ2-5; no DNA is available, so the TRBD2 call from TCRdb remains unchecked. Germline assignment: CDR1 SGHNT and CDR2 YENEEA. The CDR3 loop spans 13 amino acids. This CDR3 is CASSRGDGETQYF.

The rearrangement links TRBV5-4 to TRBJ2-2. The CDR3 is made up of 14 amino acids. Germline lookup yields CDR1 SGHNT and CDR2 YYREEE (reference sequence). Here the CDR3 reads CASSSDPNTGELFF.

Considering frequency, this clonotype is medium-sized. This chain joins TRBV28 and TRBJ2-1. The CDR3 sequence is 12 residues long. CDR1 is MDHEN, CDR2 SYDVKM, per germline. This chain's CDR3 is CASSHTENEQFF.

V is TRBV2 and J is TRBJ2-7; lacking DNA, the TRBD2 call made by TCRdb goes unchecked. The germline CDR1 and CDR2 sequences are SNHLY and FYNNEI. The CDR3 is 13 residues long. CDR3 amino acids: CASGGGSLYEQYF.

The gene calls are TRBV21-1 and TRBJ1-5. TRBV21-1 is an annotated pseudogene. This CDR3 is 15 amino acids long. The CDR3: CASSSPGGPHQPQHF.

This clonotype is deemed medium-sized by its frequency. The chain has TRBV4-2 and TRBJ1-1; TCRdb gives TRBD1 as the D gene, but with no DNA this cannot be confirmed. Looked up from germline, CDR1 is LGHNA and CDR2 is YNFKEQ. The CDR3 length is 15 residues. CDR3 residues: CASSQDLGGASEAFF.

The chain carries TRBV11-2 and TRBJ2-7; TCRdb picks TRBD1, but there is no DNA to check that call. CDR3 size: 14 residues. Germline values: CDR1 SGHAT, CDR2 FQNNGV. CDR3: CASSSRGNHYEQYF.

The CDR3 sequence: CASSTTSGGTNEQFF. The chain is built from TRBV5-1 and TRBJ2-1; no DNA is available, so the TRBD2 call from TCRdb remains unchecked. The germline V gene has CDR1 SGHRS and CDR2 YFSETQ. The CDR3 contains 15 residues.

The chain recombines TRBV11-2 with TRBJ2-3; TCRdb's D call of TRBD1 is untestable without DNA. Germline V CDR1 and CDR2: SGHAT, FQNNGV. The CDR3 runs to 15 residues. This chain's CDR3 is CASSWATGGTDTQYF.

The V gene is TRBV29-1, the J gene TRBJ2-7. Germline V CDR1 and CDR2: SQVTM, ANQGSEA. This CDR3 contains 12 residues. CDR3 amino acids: CSVELPSYEQYF.

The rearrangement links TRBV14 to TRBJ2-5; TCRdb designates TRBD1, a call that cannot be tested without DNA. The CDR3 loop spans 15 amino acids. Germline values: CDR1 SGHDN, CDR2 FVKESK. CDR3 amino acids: CASDQGTGNWETQYF.

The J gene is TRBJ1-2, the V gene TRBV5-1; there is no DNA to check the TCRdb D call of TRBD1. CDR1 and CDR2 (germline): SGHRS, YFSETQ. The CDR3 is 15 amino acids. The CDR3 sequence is CASRIRQGNFDGYTF. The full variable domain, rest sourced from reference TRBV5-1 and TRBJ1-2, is KAGVTQTPRYLIKTRGQQVTLSCSPISGHRSVSWYQQTPGQGLQFLFEYFSETQRNKGNFPGRFSGRQFSNSRSEMNVSTLELGDSALYLCASRIRQGNFDGYTFGSGTRLTVV.